The TCR beta chain under discussion was sequenced for a study of memory CD4+ T cells and cytomegalovirus serostatus. Study details: This sample comes from healthy Belgian adults, under 10 CMV seropositive, approximately 22 seronegative.

TCRdb's copy holds only in-frame clones and misses some; the assay was immunoSEQ multiplex PCR. The sample records tens of thousands of clones, 75% to 85% being singletons. Single viable CD3+CD4+CD8-CD45RO+ cells were sorted as the memory CD4+ T cells. Study results and limitations: CD4+ memory repertoires contained about 40% of the 164 reported CMV TCRbeta sequences. The CMV-associated TCR signature appears largely within the CD4+ memory repertoire.

Germline assignment: CDR1 SGHNT and CDR2 YYREEE (reference sequence). The germline V and J ends were trimmed by 1 base and 6 bases, with 9 bases remaining between them. The CDR3 contains 13 residues. The count of this clone is one. What it binds is unknown. The receptor comes from an adult in good health and CMV-seronegative. The V and J genes are TRBV5-4 and TRBJ2-3; D ambiguous. Sequences were obtained from memory CD4+ T cells from blood. The CDR3 coding sequence is TGTGCCAGCAGCTTGTCCTTTGCGGATACGCAGTATTTT. It encodes CASSLSFADTQYF.